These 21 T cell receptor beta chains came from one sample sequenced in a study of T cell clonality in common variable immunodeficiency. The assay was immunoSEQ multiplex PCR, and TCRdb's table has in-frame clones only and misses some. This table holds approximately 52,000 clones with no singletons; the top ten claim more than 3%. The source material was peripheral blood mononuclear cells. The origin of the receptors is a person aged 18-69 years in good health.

The CDR3 loop is CASSAARTNQPQHF. The CDR3 bases that were read are TGTGCCAGCAGCGCCGCGAGGACAAATCAGCCC. The chain couples TRBV6-2 or TRBV6-3 to TRBJ1-5; a possible D gene is TRBD1 (5 bases). The CDR3 end is not reached by the read, which stops 3 residues before it; the germline J gene fills it in. Germline loops: CDR1 MNHEY, CDR2 SVGEGT. CDR3 length: 14 residues. Trimming took 6 bases from V and 4 from J, leaving 13 bases between them.

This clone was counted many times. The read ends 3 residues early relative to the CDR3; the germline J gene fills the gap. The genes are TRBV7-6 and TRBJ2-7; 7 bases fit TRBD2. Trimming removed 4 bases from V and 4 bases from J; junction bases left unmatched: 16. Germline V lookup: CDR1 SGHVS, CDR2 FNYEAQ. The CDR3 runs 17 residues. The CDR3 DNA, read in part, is TGTGCCAGCAGCTCTCGGTACCTAGCGGACGGAACATACGAG. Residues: CASSSRYLADGTYE. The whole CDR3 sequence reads CASSSRYLADGTYEQYF.

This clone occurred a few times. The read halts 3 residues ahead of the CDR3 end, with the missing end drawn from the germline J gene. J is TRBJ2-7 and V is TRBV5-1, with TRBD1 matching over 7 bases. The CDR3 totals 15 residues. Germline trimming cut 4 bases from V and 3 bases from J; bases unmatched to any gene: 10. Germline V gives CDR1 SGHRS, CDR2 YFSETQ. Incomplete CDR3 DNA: TGCGCCAGCAGCCCGGAGGCAGGGGGAGTCTACGAG. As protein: CASSPEAGGVYE. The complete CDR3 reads CASSPEAGGVYEQYF.

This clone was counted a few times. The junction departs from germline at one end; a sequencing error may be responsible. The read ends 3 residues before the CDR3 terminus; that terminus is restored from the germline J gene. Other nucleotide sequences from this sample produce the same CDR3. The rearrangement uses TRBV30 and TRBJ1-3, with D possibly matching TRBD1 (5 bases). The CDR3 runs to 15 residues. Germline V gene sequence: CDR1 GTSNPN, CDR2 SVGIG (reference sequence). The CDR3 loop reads CAWKLSQGLGNTIYF. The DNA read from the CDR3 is TGTGCCTGGAAACTTTCGCAGGGTCTTGGAAACACA. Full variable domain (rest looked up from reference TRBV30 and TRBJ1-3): SQTIHQWPATLVQPVGSPLSLECTVEGTSNPNLYWYRQAAGRGLQLLFYSVGIGQISSEVPQNLSASRPQDRQFILSSKKLLLSDSGFYLCAWKLSQGLGNTIYFGEGSWLTVV.

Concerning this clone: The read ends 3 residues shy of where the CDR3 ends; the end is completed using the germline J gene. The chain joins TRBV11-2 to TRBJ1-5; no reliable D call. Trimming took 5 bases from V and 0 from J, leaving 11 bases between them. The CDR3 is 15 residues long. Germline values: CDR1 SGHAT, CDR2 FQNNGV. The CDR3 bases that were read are TGTGCCAGCAGCGATGACGGGTATAGCAATCAGCCC. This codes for CASSDDGYSNQP. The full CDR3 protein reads CASSDDGYSNQPQHF. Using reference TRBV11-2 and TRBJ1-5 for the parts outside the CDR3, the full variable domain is EAGVAQSPRYKIIEKRQSVAFWCNPISGHATLYWYQQILGQGPKLLIQFQNNGVVDDSQLPKDRFSAERLKGVDSTLKIQPAKLEDSAVYLCASSDDGYSNQPQHFGDGTRLSIL.

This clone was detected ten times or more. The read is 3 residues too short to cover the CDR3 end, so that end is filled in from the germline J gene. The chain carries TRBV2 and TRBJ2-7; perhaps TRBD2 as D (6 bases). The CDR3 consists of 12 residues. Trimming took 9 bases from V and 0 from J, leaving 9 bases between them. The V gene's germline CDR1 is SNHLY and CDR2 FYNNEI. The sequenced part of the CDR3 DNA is TGTGCCAGGTCGGGGGACTCCTACGAG. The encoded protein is CARSGDSYE. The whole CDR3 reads CARSGDSYEQYF.

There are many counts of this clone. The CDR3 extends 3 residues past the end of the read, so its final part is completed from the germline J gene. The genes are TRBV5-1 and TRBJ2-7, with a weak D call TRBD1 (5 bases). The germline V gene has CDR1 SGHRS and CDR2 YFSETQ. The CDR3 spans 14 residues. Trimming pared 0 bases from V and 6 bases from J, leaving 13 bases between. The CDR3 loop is CASSLGRVASEQYF. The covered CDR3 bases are TGCGCCAGCAGCTTGGGCAGGGTGGCCTCCGAG. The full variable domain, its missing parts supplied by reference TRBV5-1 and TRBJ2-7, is KAGVTQTPRYLIKTRGQQVTLSCSPISGHRSVSWYQQTPGQGLQFLFEYFSETQRNKGNFPGRFSGRQFSNSRSEMNVSTLELGDSALYLCASSLGRVASEQYFGPGTRLTVT.

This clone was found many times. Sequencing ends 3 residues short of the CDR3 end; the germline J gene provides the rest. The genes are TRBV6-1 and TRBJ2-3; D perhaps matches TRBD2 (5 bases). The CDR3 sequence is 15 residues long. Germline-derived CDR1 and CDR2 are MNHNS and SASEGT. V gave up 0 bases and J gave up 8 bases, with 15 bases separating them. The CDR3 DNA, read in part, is TGTGCCAGCAGTGAAGCAGGGCGGGCCTCTGGTACG. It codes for CASSEAGRASGT. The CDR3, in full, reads CASSEAGRASGTQYF.

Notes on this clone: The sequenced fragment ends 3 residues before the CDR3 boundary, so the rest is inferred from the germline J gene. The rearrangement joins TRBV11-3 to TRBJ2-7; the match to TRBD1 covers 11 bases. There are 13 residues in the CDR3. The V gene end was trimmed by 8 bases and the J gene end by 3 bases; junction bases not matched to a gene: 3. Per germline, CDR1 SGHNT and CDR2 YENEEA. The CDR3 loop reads CASGQGAGYEQYF. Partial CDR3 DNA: TGTGCCAGCGGACAGGGGGCGGGCTACGAG.

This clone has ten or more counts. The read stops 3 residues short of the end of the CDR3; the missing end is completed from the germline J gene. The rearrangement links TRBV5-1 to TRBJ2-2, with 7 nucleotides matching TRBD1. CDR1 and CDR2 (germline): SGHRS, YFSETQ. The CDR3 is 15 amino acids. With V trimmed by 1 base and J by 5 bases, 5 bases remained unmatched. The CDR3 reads CASSLQGVGTGELFF. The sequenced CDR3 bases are TGCGCCAGCAGCTTGCAGGGGGTCGGAACCGGGGAG.

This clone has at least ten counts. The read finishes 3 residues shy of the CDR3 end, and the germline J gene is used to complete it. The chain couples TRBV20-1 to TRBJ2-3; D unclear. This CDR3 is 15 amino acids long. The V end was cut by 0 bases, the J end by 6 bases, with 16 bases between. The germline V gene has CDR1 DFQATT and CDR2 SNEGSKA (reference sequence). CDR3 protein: CSAREGMFLLDTQYF. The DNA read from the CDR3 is TGCAGTGCTAGAGAGGGCATGTTTCTCCTGGATACG.

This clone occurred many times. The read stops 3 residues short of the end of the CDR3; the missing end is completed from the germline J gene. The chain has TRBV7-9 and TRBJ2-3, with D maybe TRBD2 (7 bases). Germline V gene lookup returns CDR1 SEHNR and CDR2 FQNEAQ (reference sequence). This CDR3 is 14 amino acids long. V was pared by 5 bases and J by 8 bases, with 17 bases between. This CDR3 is CASSARNREGTQYF. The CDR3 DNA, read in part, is TGTGCCAGCAGCGCCCGAAACAGGGAGGGTACG.

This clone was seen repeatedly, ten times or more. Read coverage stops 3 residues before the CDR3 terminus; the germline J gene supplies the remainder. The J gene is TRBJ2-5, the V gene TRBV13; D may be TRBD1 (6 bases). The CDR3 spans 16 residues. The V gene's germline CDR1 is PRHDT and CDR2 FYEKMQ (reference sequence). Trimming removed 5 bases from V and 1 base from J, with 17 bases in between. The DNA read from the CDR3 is TGTGCCAGCAGCCCAGGGCCAGGGGCCCTCCAAGAGACC. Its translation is CASSPGPGALQET. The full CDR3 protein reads CASSPGPGALQETQYF.

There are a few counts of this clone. The CDR3 is CASSLGTGVGYTF. CDR3 DNA, as far as it was read: TGTGCCAGCAGCCTTGGGACAGGGGTTGGC. The chain employs TRBV7-9 and TRBJ1-2; 10 bases map to TRBD1. The CDR3 goes on 3 residues after the read ends, and that part is filled in from the germline J gene. This CDR3 has 13 amino acids. Germline loops: CDR1 SEHNR, CDR2 FQNEAQ (reference sequence). Unmatched junction bases numbered 4, after V lost 5 bases and J lost 7 bases. Filled out from reference TRBV7-9 and TRBJ1-2, the complete variable domain reads DTGVSQNPRHKITKRGQNVTFRCDPISEHNRLYWYRQTLGQGPEFLTYFQNEAQLEKSRLLSDRFSAERPKGSFSTLEIQRTEQGDSAMYLCASSLGTGVGYTFGSGTRLTVV.

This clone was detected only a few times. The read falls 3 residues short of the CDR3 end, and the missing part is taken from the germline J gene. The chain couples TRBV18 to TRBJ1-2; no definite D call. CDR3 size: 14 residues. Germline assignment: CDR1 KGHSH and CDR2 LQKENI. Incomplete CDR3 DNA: TGTGCCAGCTCACCAGTTACGTTCACAGATACC. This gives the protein CASSPVTFTDT. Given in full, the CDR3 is CASSPVTFTDTYTF. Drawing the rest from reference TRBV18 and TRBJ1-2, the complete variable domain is NAGVMQNPRHLVRRRGQEARLRCSPMKGHSHVYWYRQLPEEGLKFMVYLQKENIIDESGMPKERFSAEFPKEGPSILRIQQVVRGDSAAYFCASSPVTFTDTYTFGSGTRLTVV.

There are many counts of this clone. The sequenced CDR3 bases are TGCGCCAGCAGCTACAGGGGAGAGACC. It translates to CASSYRGET. The whole CDR3 sequence is CASSYRGETQYF. The V gene is TRBV5-1, the J gene TRBJ2-5, with 7 bases lining up with TRBD1. The read stops 3 residues short of the end of the CDR3; the missing end is completed from the germline J gene. The CDR3 extends over 12 amino acids. The junction had 0 bases not matched to a gene; V was cut back by 3 bases and J by 4 bases. Germline V lookup: CDR1 SGHRS, CDR2 YFSETQ.

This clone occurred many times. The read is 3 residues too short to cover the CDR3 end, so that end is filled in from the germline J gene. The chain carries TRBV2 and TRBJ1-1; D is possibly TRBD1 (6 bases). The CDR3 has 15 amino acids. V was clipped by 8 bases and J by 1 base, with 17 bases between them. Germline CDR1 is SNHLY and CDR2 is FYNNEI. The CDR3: CASGSPQGTNTEAFF. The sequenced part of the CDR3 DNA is TGTGCCAGCGGGAGCCCGCAGGGGACGAACACTGAA.

This CDR3 is CASSFIAGGASTDTQYF. Incomplete CDR3 DNA: TGTGCCAGCAGCTTTATAGCGGGAGGCGCTAGCACAGATACG. The J gene is TRBJ2-3, the V gene TRBV7-8; TRBD2 matches at 10 bases. The CDR3 extends 3 residues past the end of the read, so its final part is completed from the germline J gene. The germline gives CDR1 SGHVS, CDR2 FQNEAQ. The CDR3 extends over 17 amino acids. J was trimmed by 0 bases and V by 3 bases; bases with no gene match: 6.

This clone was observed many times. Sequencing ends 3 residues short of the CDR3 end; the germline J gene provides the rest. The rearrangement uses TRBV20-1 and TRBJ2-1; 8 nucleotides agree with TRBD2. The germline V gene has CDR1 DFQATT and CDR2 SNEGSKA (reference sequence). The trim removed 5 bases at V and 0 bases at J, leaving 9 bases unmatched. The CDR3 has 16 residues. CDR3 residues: CSARGGLQRSYNEQFF. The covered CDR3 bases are TGCAGTGCTCGGGGGGGACTTCAACGCTCCTACAATGAG.

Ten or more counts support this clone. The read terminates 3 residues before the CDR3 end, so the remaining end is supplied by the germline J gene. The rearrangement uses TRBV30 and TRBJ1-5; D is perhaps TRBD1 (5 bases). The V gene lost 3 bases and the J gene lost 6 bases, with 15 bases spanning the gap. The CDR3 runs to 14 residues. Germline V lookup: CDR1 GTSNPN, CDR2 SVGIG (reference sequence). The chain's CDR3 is CAWSTDSIRQPQHF. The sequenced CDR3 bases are TGTGCCTGGAGCACCGACAGCATCCGTCAGCCC.

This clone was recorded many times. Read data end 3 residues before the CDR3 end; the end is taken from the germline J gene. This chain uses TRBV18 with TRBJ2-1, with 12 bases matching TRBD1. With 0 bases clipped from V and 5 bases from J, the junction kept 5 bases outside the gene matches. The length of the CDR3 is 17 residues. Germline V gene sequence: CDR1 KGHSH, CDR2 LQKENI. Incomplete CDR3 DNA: TGTGCCAGCTCACCACCATCGGGACAGGGGGCAGACAATGAG. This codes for CASSPPSGQGADNE. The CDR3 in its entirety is CASSPPSGQGADNEQFF. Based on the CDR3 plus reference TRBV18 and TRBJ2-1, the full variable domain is NAGVMQNPRHLVRRRGQEARLRCSPMKGHSHVYWYRQLPEEGLKFMVYLQKENIIDESGMPKERFSAEFPKEGPSILRIQQVVRGDSAAYFCASSPPSGQGADNEQFFGPGTRLTVL.